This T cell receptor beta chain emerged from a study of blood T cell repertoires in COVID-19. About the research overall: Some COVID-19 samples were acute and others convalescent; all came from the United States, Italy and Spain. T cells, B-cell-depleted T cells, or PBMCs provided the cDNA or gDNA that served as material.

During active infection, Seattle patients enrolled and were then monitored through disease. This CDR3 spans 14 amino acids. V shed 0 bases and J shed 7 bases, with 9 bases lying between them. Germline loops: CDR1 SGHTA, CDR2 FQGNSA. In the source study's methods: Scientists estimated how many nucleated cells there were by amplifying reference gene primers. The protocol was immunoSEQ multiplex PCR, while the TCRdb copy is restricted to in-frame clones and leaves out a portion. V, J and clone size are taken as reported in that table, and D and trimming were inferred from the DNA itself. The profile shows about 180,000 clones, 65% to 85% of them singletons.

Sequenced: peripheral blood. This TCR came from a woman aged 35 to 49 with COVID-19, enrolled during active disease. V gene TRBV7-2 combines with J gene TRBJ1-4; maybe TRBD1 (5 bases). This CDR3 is CASSLAGGSEKLFF. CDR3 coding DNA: TGTGCCAGCAGCTTAGCGGGGGGGTCTGAAAAACTGTTTTTT.